This TCR beta chain was recorded in a study of shared clonotypes between healthy human individuals. Study background: There were three CD4 naive, three CD4 memory, two CD8 naive and one CD8 memory plates per donor.

Adults of Caucasian background living in Nashville, Tennessee made up all donors. Original analysis: Junction-only sequences produced by ImmunoSEQ had no quality scores, so filtering differed. This table comes from immunoSEQ multiplex PCR, and its TCRdb copy is limited to in-frame clones, with some not included. V and J calls and clone size are copied from that table; D and trimming were computed from the DNA. The sample includes about 1.5 million clones, 95% to 99% of them seen just once. The V end lost 4 bases, the J end lost 2 bases, and 5 bases lay between the germline ends. This CDR3 spans 12 amino acids. The V gene's germline CDR1 is SGHNT and CDR2 YYREEE (reference sequence). Note on this clone: Its specificity is not known.

Study-level results: Among four donors, around 5% of naive CD4 clonotypes were found in common.

The sequenced sample was naive CD4+ T cells sorted from blood. Subset denoted: CD45RA+ positively selected. The receptor comes from a man aged 25-40 years in good health. The chain employs TRBV5-4 and TRBJ2-3; D not certain. CDR3: CASSRNTDTQYF. The CDR3 nucleotides read TGTGCCAGCAGCAGGAACACAGATACGCAGTATTTT. Drawing the rest from reference TRBV5-4 and TRBJ2-3, the complete variable domain is ETGVTQSPTHLIKTRGQQVTLRCSSQSGHNTVSWYQQALGQGPQFIFQYYREEENGRGNFPPRFSGLQFPNYSSELNVNALELDDSALYLCASSRNTDTQYFGPGTRLTVL.